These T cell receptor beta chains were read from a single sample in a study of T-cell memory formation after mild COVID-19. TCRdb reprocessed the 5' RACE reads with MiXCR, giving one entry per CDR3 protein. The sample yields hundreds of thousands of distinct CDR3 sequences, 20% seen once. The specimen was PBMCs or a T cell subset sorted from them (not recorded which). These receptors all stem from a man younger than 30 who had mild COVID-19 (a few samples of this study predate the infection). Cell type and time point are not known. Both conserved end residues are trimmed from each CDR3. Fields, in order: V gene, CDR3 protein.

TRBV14	ASSSPWEGNEQF
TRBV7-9	ASSSPGTDYTEAF
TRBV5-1	ASSGTSGGGNEQF
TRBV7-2	ASGTGEGNGYT
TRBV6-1	ASRDRVSNQPQH
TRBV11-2	ASSPHMLAGIGELF
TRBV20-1	SAISGTVYNEQF
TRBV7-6	ASSLNAGANQPQH
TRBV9	ASSVYGGTVQETQY
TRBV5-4	ASSWISGTVYGYT
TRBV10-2	ASRLAGGGDTQY
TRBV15	ATSSLRDNQPQH
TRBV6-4	ASGQGTNYGYT
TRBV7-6	ASSSSTSGGITDTQY
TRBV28	ASADRTVYYGYT
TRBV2	ASSEAAGGPFVQETQY
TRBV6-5	ASSPKQGGVLDTQY
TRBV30	AWTGGFSTDTQY
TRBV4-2	ASSQDPTVTTDTQY
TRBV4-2	ASSPTWLAGEQETQY
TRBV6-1	ASSGGQGALSYGYT
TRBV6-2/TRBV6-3	ASSPQTGELF
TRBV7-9	ASSPDRRNTGELF
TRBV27	ASSLSRDTEAF
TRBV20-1	SARAPAGGANVLT
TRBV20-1	SARDSTYGYT
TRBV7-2	ASSSATGGVVGELF
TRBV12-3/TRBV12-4	ASSFAREQY
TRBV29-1	SALGREQF
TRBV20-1	SATRLGEQF
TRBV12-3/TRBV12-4	ASSLGQGASPLH
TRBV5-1	ASSRLDSSTEAF
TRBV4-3	ASSQGGDGYT
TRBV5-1	ASSLDGGFYGYT
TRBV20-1	SARDPGQDPDTQY
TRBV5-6	ASSLAFGAYGYT
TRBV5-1	ASSVAGQETQY
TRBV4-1	ASSQYVPSGGPDSNQPQH
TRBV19	ASSIEGQGTVARGANVLT
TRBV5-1	ASRSGTRAHEETQY
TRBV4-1	ASSQDRGTSTDTQY
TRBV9	ASSETLLARADEQF
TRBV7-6	ASRDDSDYNSPLH